These 28 T cell receptor beta chains originate from one sample sequenced in a study of vaccination and CD4 T cells after COVID-19 (dated by TCRdb to about 2022). Their cognate antigens are unknown. Library preparation used PCR. Sequencer: Illumina iSeq 100. DNA from cultured CD4+ T cells underwent TCR sequencing with the Oncomine TCR Beta short-read assay at the Johns Hopkins FTIC core. The public reads were reanalyzed by TCRdb: fastp trimming at Q25, MiXCR alignment, in-frame beta chains only. Every distinct CDR3 protein forms one entry, paired with its most common genes and DNA. The sample table contains tens of thousands of distinct CDR3 sequences; only one count was recorded for approximately 56% of them. The leading ten clones occupy 7% to 10% of the sample. The label giving this sample's treatment or condition can be read as: roughly nine-day PBMC culture with coronavirus spike peptide pools or control peptides (ViraFEST assay).

What was sequenced was CD4+ T cells from blood, cultured in vitro. These receptors were obtained from a human donor who had recovered from COVID-19.

This clonotype was seen only a few times. The chain joins TRBV6-5 to TRBJ2-1, with TRBD2 identical over 7 bases. Germline trimming cut 0 bases from V and 8 bases from J; bases unmatched to any gene: 7. CDR1 is MNHEY, CDR2 SVGAGI, per germline. The CDR3 is 15 residues long. The CDR3 nucleotides are TGTGCCAGCAGTTACTCTTGGTCTAGCGGAGATGAGCAGTTCTTC. Protein product: CASSYSWSSGDEQFF.

V and J are TRBV20-1 and TRBJ2-3; 9 nucleotides agree with TRBD2. Germline assignment: CDR1 DFQATT and CDR2 SNEGSKA (reference sequence). This CDR3 has 16 amino acids. The V segment lost 7 bases and the J segment 0 bases; nucleotides outside the gene matches: 11. The CDR3 loop reads CSVFSGRGLSTDTQYF. As DNA, the CDR3 is TGCAGTGTCTTTAGCGGGAGAGGATTAAGCACAGATACGCAGTATTTT.

V is TRBV2 and J is TRBJ2-5; TRBD2 aligns across 7 bases. In germline, CDR1 is SNHLY, CDR2 FYNNEI. V shed 6 bases, J shed 0 bases, and the junction held 7 bases outside the gene matches. The CDR3 contains 15 residues. CDR3 nucleotide sequence: TGTGCCAGCAGCTACCTAGCGGAATACCAAGAGACCCAGTACTTC. Its protein is CASSYLAEYQETQYF.

CDR3 sequence: CASSSDRGSDTQYF. DNA of the CDR3: TGTGCCAGCAGCTCGGACAGGGGGTCAGATACGCAGTATTTT. The chain employs TRBV7-2 and TRBJ2-3; 10 bases align to TRBD1. There are 14 residues in the CDR3. V lost 4 bases to trimming and J lost 4 bases; unmatched junction nucleotides: 2. Germline CDR1 SGHTA, CDR2 FQGNSA.

The sample holds one count of this clonotype. The rearrangement links TRBV11-2 to TRBJ2-2; 7 nucleotides match TRBD1. Germline loops: CDR1 SGHAT, CDR2 FQNNGV. The ends lost 7 bases at V and 5 bases at J; junction bases unmatched: 13. The CDR3 extends over 16 amino acids. CDR3 DNA sequence: TGTGCCAGCACCCCCTGGGGCAGGGGGTTAACCGGGGAGCTGTTTTTT. This encodes CASTPWGRGLTGELFF.

The chain combines TRBV12-5 with TRBJ2-2; TRBD1 aligns across 7 bases. This CDR3 region has 16 residues. In germline, CDR1 is LGHNT, CDR2 FRNRAP. Trimming at V came to 1 base and at J to 6 bases, leaving 8 bases not matched to a gene. The CDR3 loop is CASGLALDRDPGELFF. The CDR3 nucleotides are TGTGCTAGTGGTTTGGCCCTCGACAGGGATCCCGGGGAGCTGTTTTTT.

This clonotype has only a few counts. The chain links TRBV6-2 or TRBV6-3 to TRBJ1-2, with D tentatively TRBD1 (5 bases). Trimming stripped 7 bases from V and 4 bases from J, with 19 bases between. CDR1 MNHEY and CDR2 SVGEGT come from the germline V gene. This CDR3 region has 15 residues. DNA for the CDR3: TGTGCCAGCACCACCGCCGGGACGCAAAGCTATGGCTACACCTTC. It encodes CASTTAGTQSYGYTF.

This rearrangement joins TRBV6-1 to TRBJ1-6, with D possibly matching TRBD1 (6 bases). The CDR3 is 16 amino acids. Germline V lookup: CDR1 MNHNS, CDR2 SASEGT. The V end was cut by 5 bases, the J end by 10 bases, with 21 bases between. The CDR3 coding sequence is TGTGCCAGCAGTCTACTGCCGTCAATGGGGGCATCACCCCTCCACTTT. Its protein product is CASSLLPSMGASPLHF.

The chain combines TRBV27 with TRBJ1-2; D is possibly TRBD1 (5 bases). There are 15 residues in the CDR3. V was cut by 6 bases and J by 5 bases, with 19 bases left in between. CDR1 is MNHEY, CDR2 SMNVEV, per germline (reference sequence). Here the CDR3 DNA reads TGTGCCAGCAGGGTACAGGAAGGGATTGGGTATGGCTACACCTTC. Residues: CASRVQEGIGYGYTF.

The chain carries TRBV20-1 and TRBJ2-5, with D perhaps TRBD2 (5 bases). Trimming left V 3 bases short and J 3 bases short, with 17 bases between. The CDR3 runs to 15 residues. Per the germline V gene, CDR1 is DFQATT and CDR2 is SNEGSKA (reference sequence). CDR3 coding DNA: TGCAGTGCTAGGCGATCTGGACTCATCGAAGAGACCCAGTACTTC. Residues: CSARRSGLIEETQYF.

This sequence joins TRBV7-3 and TRBJ2-3; 9 bases are a match to TRBD2. The ends lost 5 bases at V and 7 bases at J; junction bases unmatched: 13. CDR3 length equals 16 residues. Germline V CDR1 and CDR2: SGHTA, FQGTGA. DNA of the CDR3: TGTGCCAGCAGCGCCCTAGGGGCGGGAGGGAAGAATACGCAGTATTTT. Translated: CASSALGAGGKNTQYF.

This clonotype appeared a few times. The V and J genes are TRBV30 and TRBJ1-1; a possible D gene is TRBD1 (6 bases). Germline V gene sequence: CDR1 GTSNPN, CDR2 SVGIG (reference sequence). V gave up 4 bases and J gave up 5 bases, with 14 bases separating them. The CDR3 is 13 amino acids. CDR3 loop: CAWTSGQRTEAFF. CDR3 nucleotide sequence: TGTGCCTGGACCTCTGGACAGCGAACTGAAGCTTTCTTT.

The V call is TRBV7-2, the J call TRBJ1-1, with 7 bases that match TRBD1. V lost 2 bases and J lost 3; bases outside the gene matches: 21. The CDR3 extends over 20 amino acids. Germline V gives CDR1 SGHTA, CDR2 FQGNSA. As DNA, the CDR3 is TGTGCCAGCAGCTTAACATCGACGACACAGGGGTCGGTACGGGACACTGAAGCTTTCTTT. It translates to CASSLTSTTQGSVRDTEAFF.

The chain joins TRBV7-3 to TRBJ1-5; D perhaps matches TRBD1 (6 bases). This CDR3 has 16 amino acids. Deletions cut 3 bases from V and 2 bases from J, with 14 bases between. Germline lookup yields CDR1 SGHTA and CDR2 FQGTGA. The CDR3 loop is CASSLYGGTGNQPQHF. The CDR3 DNA reads TGTGCCAGCAGCTTGTACGGGGGCACGGGCAATCAGCCCCAGCATTTT. Full variable domain (missing parts from reference TRBV7-3 and TRBJ1-5): GAGVSQTPSNKVTEKGKYVELRCDPISGHTALYWYRQSLGQGPEFLIYFQGTGAADDSGLPNDRFFAVRPEGSVSTLKIQRTERGDSAVYLCASSLYGGTGNQPQHFGDGTRLSIL.

The rearrangement uses TRBV2 and TRBJ1-2; no reliable D call. The CDR3 is 11 amino acids. The V end was cut by 8 bases, the J end by 10 bases, with 14 bases between. Germline V lookup: CDR1 SNHLY, CDR2 FYNNEI. This chain's CDR3 is CASGVPPHYTF. As DNA, the CDR3 is TGTGCCAGCGGGGTCCCCCCCCACTACACCTTC.

The chain is built from TRBV28 and TRBJ2-7, with TRBD1 matching over 9 bases. Germline trimming cut 1 base from V and 2 bases from J; bases unmatched to any gene: 3. This CDR3 is built from 15 residues. From germline, CDR1 is MDHEN and CDR2 SYDVKM. CDR3 sequence: CASSLYGTGTYEQYF. In DNA, the CDR3 is TGTGCCAGCAGTTTATATGGGACAGGGACCTACGAGCAGTACTTC.

This clonotype was recorded a few times. CDR3 residues: CASIIGGGNQPQHF. Here the CDR3 DNA reads TGTGCCAGCATCATCGGGGGTGGCAATCAGCCCCAGCATTTT. The genes are TRBV27 and TRBJ1-5; tentatively, D is TRBD1 (5 bases). Germline CDR1 reads MNHEY; CDR2 reads SMNVEV (reference sequence). The CDR3 sequence is 14 residues long. The V and J ends lost 7 bases and 2 bases respectively, with 12 bases between them.

The chain joins TRBV28 to TRBJ1-4; no clear D gene. Germline CDR1 is MDHEN and CDR2 is SYDVKM. The germline V and J ends were trimmed by 5 bases and 8 bases, with 6 bases remaining between them. The CDR3 length is 11 residues. CDR3 nucleotides: TGTGCCAGCAGTGTGAGGGAAAAACTGTTTTTT. Translation: CASSVREKLFF.

This chain connects TRBV6-2 or TRBV6-3 to TRBJ2-5; tentative D call: TRBD1 (8 bases). The germline gives CDR1 MNHEY, CDR2 SVGEGT. Trimming shortened V by 7 bases and J by 10 bases, and 25 bases separated the two germline ends. There are 15 residues in the CDR3. CDR3 sequence reads: CASTTGGGRQRDQYF. CDR3 DNA: TGTGCCAGCACAACAGGGGGAGGACGGCAGCGGGACCAGTACTTC.

CDR3 bases: TGTGCCACCCGAAACTTAGGGGGGCAGGAGCAGTACTTC. It yields the protein CATRNLGGQEQYF. This chain connects TRBV27 to TRBJ2-7; either TRBD1 or TRBD2 may fit D (6 bases each). CDR1 is MNHEY and CDR2 is SMNVEV in the germline V gene (reference sequence). Deletions cut 10 bases from V and 7 bases from J, with 20 bases between. CDR3 length equals 13 residues.

This clonotype was found once. This rearrangement joins TRBV20-1 to TRBJ1-1; D might be TRBD1 (6 bases). The CDR3 covers 11 residues. Per germline, CDR1 DFQATT and CDR2 SNEGSKA (reference sequence). V lost 3 bases and J 11 bases, leaving 13 bases between the germline ends. The CDR3 region is CSASRGMNAFF. CDR3 DNA: TGCAGTGCTAGCAGGGGAATGAATGCTTTCTTT.

This clonotype is medium-sized in the sample. The chain joins TRBV20-1 to TRBJ1-3, with a tentative D call TRBD1 (6 bases). The V and J ends lost 0 bases and 0 bases respectively, with 9 bases between them. The CDR3 covers 15 residues. Per the germline V gene, CDR1 is DFQATT and CDR2 is SNEGSKA (reference sequence). This CDR3 reads CSARDADSSGNTIYF. CDR3 sequence (DNA): TGCAGTGCTAGAGATGCGGACAGCTCTGGAAACACCATATATTTT.

This clonotype occurred once. The chain couples TRBV20-1 to TRBJ2-7; 7 bases map to TRBD2. The CDR3 runs 14 residues. From germline, CDR1 is DFQATT and CDR2 SNEGSKA (reference sequence). With V trimmed by 5 bases and J by 2 bases, 9 bases remained unmatched. The CDR3: CSAGYGAGAYEQYF. The CDR3, as DNA: TGCAGTGCTGGATATGGGGCGGGAGCCTACGAGCAGTACTTC.

The chain links TRBV6-1 to TRBJ1-1, with D possibly matching TRBD1 (6 bases). The CDR3 loop spans 13 amino acids. Trimming removed 6 bases at V and 8 bases at J, with 16 bases between. Per the germline V gene, CDR1 is MNHNS and CDR2 is SASEGT. CDR3: CASRNQGPSEAFF. Written as DNA, the CDR3 is TGTGCCAGCAGGAACCAGGGGCCGTCGGAAGCTTTCTTT.

The J gene is TRBJ1-1, the V gene TRBV15; 11 nucleotides match TRBD1. CDR1 is LNHNV, CDR2 YYDKDF, per germline (reference sequence). There are 15 residues in the CDR3. The J segment lost 12 bases and the V segment lost 5 bases, leaving 14 bases of the junction unmatched. The CDR3 is CATSGKIPGQGGTFF. DNA of the CDR3: TGTGCCACCAGCGGAAAAATCCCGGGACAGGGGGGGACTTTCTTT.

V and J are TRBV29-1 and TRBJ2-5; D is perhaps TRBD1 (5 bases). Trimming shortened V by 6 bases and J by 5 bases, and 16 bases separated the two germline ends. The germline gives CDR1 SQVTM, CDR2 ANQGSEA. This CDR3 contains 13 residues. The CDR3 loop is CSVTSQAGETQYF. DNA for the CDR3: TGCAGCGTGACATCACAGGCCGGGGAGACCCAGTACTTC.

This clonotype has only one observation. This sequence joins TRBV27 and TRBJ2-1; D may be TRBD1 or TRBD2 (5 bases each). V was cut by 7 bases and J by 3 bases, with 19 bases left in between. Looked up from germline, CDR1 is MNHEY and CDR2 is SMNVEV (reference sequence). This CDR3 has 16 amino acids. In DNA, the CDR3 is TGTGCCAGCAACCGACACCCCGGGGCCAGCTACAATGAGCAGTTCTTC. Translated: CASNRHPGASYNEQFF.

The gene calls are TRBV7-3 and TRBJ2-1; the match to TRBD2 covers 7 bases. The CDR3 totals 13 residues. Germline V gene data show CDR1 as SGHTA and CDR2 as FQGTGA. The V gene end was trimmed by 3 bases and the J gene end by 12 bases; junction bases not matched to a gene: 8. CDR3 amino acids: CASSFPPASGQFF. As DNA, the CDR3 is TGTGCCAGCAGCTTTCCCCCCGCTAGCGGGCAGTTCTTC.